This T cell receptor (beta chain) was identified during a study of cytomegalovirus exposure and HLA in healthy donors (dated by TCRdb to about 2017). Context from the whole study: An earlier analysis of about 530 of the donors reported over 250 Gb of sequence data and 117 million unique TCR beta sequences obtained from some 170 million T cells. The genetic ancestry cluster associated with self-reported Caucasian donors included roughly four fifths of the approximately 430 genotyped donors. Both class I and class II loci were covered by HLA typing, at four-digit resolution. Donor age, sex, ethnicity and CMV serostatus were collected together with the repertoire data. In a later analysis, previously published TCR beta repertoires from some 640 donors were re-analyzed and high-resolution HLA genotyping was added so that TCR occurrence patterns could be studied. The T cell repertoires of 550 to 850 subjects were profiled by immunosequencing and related to cytomegalovirus serostatus. Besides the first cohort of under 700 subjects, a separate validation cohort made up of 120 different subjects was used. Across some 400 genotyped donors of the cohort, an average of approximately 220,000 unique TCR beta nucleotide sequences per donor were sequenced, and roughly a sixth of those sequences were non-productive. A handful of DR-DQ haplotypes were handled as single units for association and clustering because linkage in the cohort was strong. The later analysis used no new phenotypic data to find candidate immune exposures, relying instead on TCR beta sequences and their occurrence across donors. An early release covering roughly 580 HLA-typed donors comprised roughly 300 gigabases of sequencing data and 65 million to 100 million unique TCR sequences. A later genetic analysis used genome-wide SNP genotypes for about 60% of the roughly 700 donors, treating that subset as a discovery cohort. The study combined high-throughput TCR immunosequencing, statistical association of individual TCRs with disease status, and machine learning to predict cytomegalovirus infection status. All discovery cohort repertoires had been generated on a single sequencing platform. The study aimed to test whether signatures of past pathogen exposure could be identified by cataloging public T cell receptors. An earlier analysis of 587 of the donors used high-throughput TCR beta sequencing to judge whether each TCR beta V gene segment behaved as functional or pseudogenic. Typing coverage varied by locus: about 620-630 donors for A, B, C, DRB1 and DQB1; about 520 for DQA1; about 570 for DPA1; some 470 for DPB1. Study-wide conclusions, independent of this receptor: Correlated functional status among segregating V segments might reflect linkage disequilibrium, but an unknown experimental factor could not be ruled out. V-gene and J-gene trimming of TCR beta chains was associated with a missense DCLRE1C variant in a later genetic analysis, and the association was replicated in an independent cohort. Broadly in line with IMGT annotations, most TCR beta V segments showed up in productive rearrangements about 87% or about 30% of the time in an earlier analysis of under 700 of the donors. A later analysis associated around 16,000 TCR beta sequences with specific HLA alleles at a false discovery rate of 0.05. Several of the top co-occurrence clusters appeared to be linked to parvovirus B19, influenza, CMV and Epstein-Barr virus, according to a later analysis. According to the authors, the approach could potentially be generalized to other disease states and immunological phenotypes. Most CMV-associated TCR beta chains appeared to be HLA-restricted in a later analysis, and the HLA associations seemed to be driven largely by CMV exposure. The presence/absence analyses assumed that sequencing depth was roughly uniform across donors, and that assumption may not be true. The classifier was reported to diagnose cytomegalovirus status with high specificity and sensitivity in both the original and validation cohorts. In a later genetic analysis, fewer N-insertions in productive TCRs were reported among donors in an Asian-associated ancestry cluster than the roughly 700-donor mean. A cluster of highly shared sequence variants was judged likely to be a technical artifact of the sequencing pipeline. The earlier analysis of 587 of the donors excluded roughly 17 rarely observed V segments, including chromosome 9 orphons, because counts were too low. Because the 87-base-pair reads could not distinguish some IMGT-functional V segments, including TRBV6-2 and TRBV6-3, those segments were excluded. The cohort was sequenced for TCR beta chains only, and without alpha or paired-chain data the features that could be detected were limited. Most TCR sequences were seen in very few donors, while some public TCRs were found in many individuals. A further reported finding was that TCR beta sequences accurately predicted the HLA-A and HLA-B alleles for most subjects in the first cohort. A later analysis found that HLA-associated TCR beta chains were more clonally expanded and had lower generation probabilities than equally common non-associated chains. For the cohort, immune exposure information was limited to CMV serostatus. The study gave a list of under 200 TCR beta chains associated with cytomegalovirus. In vitro tests confirmed that a few of the cytomegalovirus-associated TCR beta chains recognize cytomegalovirus antigens. Assigning TCR associations to individual alleles was difficult when HLA alleles, especially DR and DQ, strongly co-occurred. In a later analysis, the rate of TCR association differed among HLA loci, with DRB1 alleles having the most associated TCRs and HLA-C alleles having the fewest. Because HLA typing was missing for some donors at each locus, association tests included only the typed subset.

Library preparation employed the immunoSEQ multiplex PCR assay. The multiplex PCR relied on a mix of 60 forward primers for TCR Vbeta segments and 13 reverse primers for TCR Jbeta segments. Amplification of the CDR3 region of rearranged TCR beta genes was performed with a multiplex PCR assay on genomic DNA. On the Illumina HiSeq System, the amplified TCR beta libraries were sequenced as 87-base-pair reads. As for how the authors treated the data: Across the 670 or so repertoires, a later analysis counted approximately 75 million unique TCR beta chains, 9.5 million to 13 million of which were shared by at least two donors. To remove PCR and sequencing errors, raw reads were error-corrected and collapsed into unique sequences using a nearest-neighbor algorithm that merged closely related sequences. Alignment of CDR3 sequences to IMGT reference sequences was used to assign V, D and J gene segments. For a sequence to be retained, a match of at least six nucleotides was required to both a V gene segment and a J gene segment. Rearrangements were called productive when the CDR3 lacked stop codons and stayed in frame with V and J; all others were non-productive. CDR3 was defined by IMGT convention, running from the second conserved V-encoded cysteine to the conserved J-encoded phenylalanine. The earlier analysis of about 610 of the donors excluded any sequence lacking an unambiguous match to a single V gene segment. An earlier analysis of approximately 590 of the donors called V segments functional above 56.7% productive rearrangements and segregating when the between-donor standard deviation exceeded 5%. A statistical classification framework was built to diagnose cytomegalovirus status from the catalog of TCR beta chain sequences. In a later analysis, TCR nucleotide sequences were compared against IMGT/GENE-DB human TR gene sequences so that V and J genes could be assigned. The TCRdist pipeline was used in a later analysis to assign CDR3 sequences and most-parsimonious VDJ recombination scenarios. In a later analysis, each TCR beta chain was defined by its CDR3 amino acid sequence together with its V-gene family, and reads lacking a unique V-gene family were excluded. As a way to deal with suspected cross-contamination and a sequencing artifact, a later analysis dropped nearly 600 nucleotide sequences that were highly shared and had low generation probability. In a later analysis, a clonal expansion index was calculated for each public chain from normalized within-repertoire ranks of inferred template counts. A later analysis computed generation probabilities with a VDJ recombination model fitted to out-of-frame rearrangements, and checked the results against IGoR. Hypergeometric tests were used in a later analysis to score TCR-TCR, TCR-HLA and TCR-CMV co-occurrence, with a repertoire-size bias correction applied to the TCR pairs. To estimate false discovery rates, a later analysis permuted the HLA or CMV assignments 20 times. In a later analysis, co-occurring TCRs were grouped using DBSCAN, and TCRdist sequence similarity was added for clustering within HLA-allele-positive subsets. Repertoires with fewer than 30,000 or more than 120,000 public chains were left out of co-occurrence clustering, as were five repertoires with anomalous nucleotide sharing. TCRdb retrieved this table from immuneACCESS and kept in-frame rearrangements only. Not all clones are present; in checked studies, unresolved V genes account for under half, and no reason is known for the remainder. The V and J calls and the clone size are those of that table, but D and trimming were determined from the DNA. This sample lists roughly 200,000 clones; 65% to 90% were detected once. The ten most abundant clones make up less than 0.35% of the sample.

From the cysteine through the phenylalanine, the CDR3 covers 13 amino acids. Only the CDR3 part of the read is kept: 39 bases, read in frame from the first base. V drops 7 bases and J drops 6 bases, leaving 16 bases in between. For CDR1 and CDR2, the germline V gene (reference sequence) lists MNHNY and SVGAGI. The cohort consisted of 650 to 700 healthy bone marrow donors. All cohort members were sampled while nominally healthy, although unrecorded immune exposures were likely present. The donor was CMV seronegative and was included in the group of a few hundred seronegative cohort members. A peripheral blood sample was provided by each donor, and peripheral blood mononuclear cells were used for TCR beta sequencing. The Qiagen DNeasy Blood Extraction Kit was used to extract genomic DNA from the blood cell samples. Note on this clone: Its antigen specificity is not known. Base qualities are not at hand, and no much larger clone is one base apart.

The sequence came from a woman aged 25 to 39 in good health and CMV-seronegative. This chain joins TRBV6-6 to TRBJ2-7; TRBD2 is possibly the D segment (5 matching bases). The sample consisted of PBMCs. The nucleotide sequence reads as follows: TGTGCCAGCACCCCCGGCGGGTTTGGCGAGCAGTACTTC. Translation gives CASTPGGFGEQYF.